A selection of T cell receptor beta chains follows, all from one sample in a study of blood T cell repertoires in COVID-19. Generated by immunoSEQ multiplex PCR, the TCRdb table keeps only in-frame clones and is missing some. The sample includes roughly 320,000 clones, 85% to 90% of them seen just once. Sequencing was performed on PBMCs or T cells enriched from blood (not recorded which). Receptors originate from a man aged 25-40 years who had recovered from COVID-19. Each CDR3 is given with its conserved first and last residue. A D gene is named only where the DNA matches it firmly. The listing skips clone size in some rows; elsewhere it reads once, few, many or a size class.

size: few
V: TRBV19
D: NA
J: TRBJ1-1
DNA: TGTGCCAGTAACCAACAGGGACGCACTGAAGCTTTCTTT
CDR3: CASNQQGRTEAFF

size: NA
V: TRBV5-1
D: NA
J: TRBJ1-6
DNA: TGCGCCAGCAGGCCAGGACAGCAGAGTTCACCCCTCCACTTT
CDR3: CASRPGQQSSPLHF

size: once
V: TRBV15
D: NA
J: TRBJ1-5
DNA: TGTGCCACCAGTGGAGGTTTAAGCAATCAGCCCCAGCATTTT
CDR3: CATSGGLSNQPQHF

size: NA
V: TRBV4-1
D: NA
J: TRBJ1-1
DNA: TGCGCCAGCAGCCAGGCGGGGGGGGGAAACACTGAAGCTTTCTTT
CDR3: CASSQAGGGNTEAFF

size: NA
V: TRBV5-1
D: NA
J: TRBJ2-1
DNA: TGCGCCAGCAGCTTGGGGGACTTAAGCTCCTACAATGAGCAGTTCTTC
CDR3: CASSLGDLSSYNEQFF

size: NA
V: TRBV2
D: NA
J: TRBJ2-7
DNA: TGTGCCAGCAGTGAAGCTCCGGGCGAGCAGTACTTC
CDR3: CASSEAPGEQYF

size: NA
V: TRBV5-1
D: TRBD2
J: TRBJ2-5
DNA: TGCGCCAGCAGCTTGGCAGCTAGCGGGGACGCGACCCAGTACTTC
CDR3: CASSLAASGDATQYF

size: NA
V: TRBV7-9
D: TRBD1
J: TRBJ1-2
DNA: TGTGCCAGCAGCTTGGGACAGGGGGAAGACTACACCTTC
CDR3: CASSLGQGEDYTF

size: NA
V: TRBV18
D: TRBD1
J: TRBJ2-7
DNA: TGTGCCAGCTCAGGACAGGGGATCTACGAGCAGTACTTC
CDR3: CASSGQGIYEQYF

size: NA
V: TRBV6-5
D: TRBD1
J: TRBJ1-5
DNA: TGTGCCAGCAGTTACTCTCAGGGGGATCAGCCCCAGCATTTT
CDR3: CASSYSQGDQPQHF

size: NA
V: TRBV19
D: TRBD1
J: TRBJ1-5
DNA: TGTGCCAGTAGTAAAAGTAACAGGGGGCAGCCCCAGCATTTT
CDR3: CASSKSNRGQPQHF

size: NA
V: TRBV14
D: TRBD1
J: TRBJ2-7
DNA: TGTGCCAGCAGCCGACCCGGGGACAGGGGCTACGAGCAGTACTTC
CDR3: CASSRPGDRGYEQYF

size: NA
V: TRBV18
D: TRBD2
J: TRBJ2-2
DNA: TGTGCCGCATCGGGACTAGGCAACACCGGGGAGCTGTTTTTT
CDR3: CAASGLGNTGELFF

size: NA
V: TRBV24-1
D: TRBD2
J: TRBJ2-1
DNA: TGTGCCACCAGTACCTCGGGGACTAGCGGCAATGAGCAGTTCTTC
CDR3: CATSTSGTSGNEQFF

size: NA
V: TRBV4-1
D: TRBD1
J: TRBJ1-2
DNA: TGCGCCAGCAGCCAAGAGGCCCCGACAGGGGGTCAGTCTGGCTACACCTTC
CDR3: CASSQEAPTGGQSGYTF

size: few
V: TRBV18
D: NA
J: TRBJ1-6
DNA: TGTGCCAGCTCACCACAGGCACAGGGCTCAAGCTCCTATAATTCACCCCTCCACTTT
CDR3: CASSPQAQGSSSYNSPLHF

size: NA
V: TRBV27
D: TRBD1
J: TRBJ2-2
DNA: TGTGCCAGCAGTCGCGTGACAGGGTTCCCCGGGGAGCTGTTTTTT
CDR3: CASSRVTGFPGELFF

size: NA
V: TRBV11-2
D: TRBD1
J: TRBJ2-7
DNA: TGTGCCAGCAGCTTCAACAGGGGACCCTTGTACGAGCAGTACTTC
CDR3: CASSFNRGPLYEQYF

size: few
V: TRBV4-1
D: TRBD1
J: TRBJ2-2
DNA: TGCGCCAGCAGTTACCCGGGACAGGGAGGTGGGGCCGGGGAGCTGTTTTTT
CDR3: CASSYPGQGGGAGELFF

size: once
V: TRBV19
D: NA
J: TRBJ2-2
DNA: TGTGCCAGTAGTATTCAGGGTCTGGTAACCGGGGAGCTGTTTTTT
CDR3: CASSIQGLVTGELFF

size: NA
V: TRBV18
D: NA
J: TRBJ2-2
DNA: TGTGCCAGCTCACCATTATTATCCTCCCCGAACACCGGGGAGCTGTTTTTT
CDR3: CASSPLLSSPNTGELFF

size: once
V: TRBV5-1
D: TRBD2
J: TRBJ2-1
DNA: TGCGCCAGCAGCCCGCCCAACTTAGCGGGGGGCTCCTACAATGAGCAGTTCTTC
CDR3: CASSPPNLAGGSYNEQFF

size: NA
V: TRBV28
D: NA
J: TRBJ1-1
DNA: TGTGCCAGCAGTCCTGGGGCCGGGGCTTTCTTT
CDR3: CASSPGAGAFF

size: NA
V: TRBV19
D: NA
J: TRBJ1-6
DNA: TGTGCCAGTAGTCCGGGGGGTAATTCACCCCTCCACTTT
CDR3: CASSPGGNSPLHF

size: NA
V: TRBV18
D: TRBD1
J: TRBJ1-5
DNA: TGTGCCAGCTCACCAGAAATGGGACAGGGAAGTCAGCCCCAGCATTTT
CDR3: CASSPEMGQGSQPQHF

size: NA
V: TRBV12-1
D: NA
J: TRBJ1-3
DNA: TGTGCCAGCAGCTTCCGGGACAGGGGATTTGGAAACACCATATATTTT
CDR3: CASSFRDRGFGNTIYF

size: NA
V: TRBV28
D: NA
J: TRBJ1-3
DNA: TGTGCCAGCACCGTTCCGTGGTCAGGGCACTCTGGAAACACCATATATTTT
CDR3: CASTVPWSGHSGNTIYF

size: NA
V: TRBV5-8
D: NA
J: TRBJ1-1
DNA: TGTGCCAGCAGCTTCGGAGTTGAAGCTTTCTTT
CDR3: CASSFGVEAFF

size: NA
V: TRBV7-6
D: TRBD2
J: TRBJ2-3
DNA: TGTGCCAGCAGCATCTCTACTAGCGGGGGGGCGCGCACAGATACGCAGTATTTT
CDR3: CASSISTSGGARTDTQYF

size: few
V: TRBV19
D: NA
J: TRBJ1-5
DNA: TGTGCCAGTAGCAGCCGCGGAATCCGCAGTCAGCCCCAGCATTTT
CDR3: CASSSRGIRSQPQHF

size: few
V: TRBV6-5
D: NA
J: TRBJ2-1
DNA: TGTGCCAGCAGTTCTACAAGCGGGTCTTACAATGAGCAGTTCTTC
CDR3: CASSSTSGSYNEQFF

size: NA
V: TRBV7-9
D: NA
J: TRBJ2-2
DNA: TGTGCCAGCAGCTCCCCCAGGGCGAACACCGGGGAGCTGTTTTTT
CDR3: CASSSPRANTGELFF

size: NA
V: TRBV27
D: NA
J: TRBJ1-6
DNA: TGTGCCAGCAGCGGGGGGGGAACCCCTAATTCACCCCTCCACTTT
CDR3: CASSGGGTPNSPLHF

size: NA
V: TRBV18
D: TRBD1
J: TRBJ1-2
DNA: TGTGCCAGCTCCCCAACTGTGGGGACAGGGCAACTATCCTATGGCTACACCTTC
CDR3: CASSPTVGTGQLSYGYTF

size: NA
V: TRBV27
D: TRBD2
J: TRBJ2-1
DNA: TGTGCCAGCAGTTTAAATCCGTCTAAGACTAGCGGGAGAACTAGTGAGCAGTTCTTC
CDR3: CASSLNPSKTSGRTSEQFF

size: NA
V: TRBV4-1
D: TRBD1
J: TRBJ1-2
DNA: TGCGCCAGCAGCCACCCACCGGGACAGTCTATTTACTATGGCTACACCTTC
CDR3: CASSHPPGQSIYYGYTF

size: NA
V: TRBV7-2
D: TRBD1
J: TRBJ1-1
DNA: TGTGCCAGCAGCTTCGGGACAGACTATAACACTGAAGCTTTCTTT
CDR3: CASSFGTDYNTEAFF

size: NA
V: TRBV20-1
D: NA
J: TRBJ2-7
DNA: TGCAGTGCTAGTTCAGGAGGGACCTACGAGCAGTACTTC
CDR3: CSASSGGTYEQYF

size: NA
V: TRBV6-1
D: TRBD2
J: TRBJ2-4
DNA: TGTGCCAGCAGTGAAACTAGCGGGGGGCTCCTAGCCAAAAACATTCAGTACTTC
CDR3: CASSETSGGLLAKNIQYF

size: few
V: TRBV5-1
D: NA
J: TRBJ1-1
DNA: TGCGCCAGCAGATTTGCAGGCACTGAAGCTTTCTTT
CDR3: CASRFAGTEAFF

size: NA
V: TRBV30
D: TRBD1
J: TRBJ1-4
DNA: TGTGCCTGGAGTGGGGACAGGGGAAATGAAAAACTGTTTTTT
CDR3: CAWSGDRGNEKLFF

size: NA
V: TRBV5-6
D: TRBD1
J: TRBJ1-2
DNA: TGTGCCAGCAGCGCTGTGACAGGGGGCGCAGATGGCTACACCTTC
CDR3: CASSAVTGGADGYTF

size: NA
V: TRBV12-2
D: NA
J: TRBJ2-2
DNA: TGTGCAAGTCGCTTAGCGTATGTTACAGAGAACACCGGGGAGCTGTTTTTT
CDR3: CASRLAYVTENTGELFF

size: NA
V: TRBV10-2
D: TRBD2
J: TRBJ2-7
DNA: TGCGCCAGCAGCCAGCGGGAGTTCGACGAGCAGTACTTC
CDR3: CASSQREFDEQYF

size: once
V: TRBV27
D: NA
J: TRBJ2-1
DNA: TGTGCCAGCAGTTTCGGCAGCATAACAGGGAGAAGCTATAATGAGCAGTTCTTC
CDR3: CASSFGSITGRSYNEQFF

size: NA
V: TRBV6-2/TRBV6-3
D: TRBD2
J: TRBJ2-1
DNA: TGTGCCAGCAGTTACTCTCAAGAGGGAGGGCCGCATGAGCAGTTCTTC
CDR3: CASSYSQEGGPHEQFF